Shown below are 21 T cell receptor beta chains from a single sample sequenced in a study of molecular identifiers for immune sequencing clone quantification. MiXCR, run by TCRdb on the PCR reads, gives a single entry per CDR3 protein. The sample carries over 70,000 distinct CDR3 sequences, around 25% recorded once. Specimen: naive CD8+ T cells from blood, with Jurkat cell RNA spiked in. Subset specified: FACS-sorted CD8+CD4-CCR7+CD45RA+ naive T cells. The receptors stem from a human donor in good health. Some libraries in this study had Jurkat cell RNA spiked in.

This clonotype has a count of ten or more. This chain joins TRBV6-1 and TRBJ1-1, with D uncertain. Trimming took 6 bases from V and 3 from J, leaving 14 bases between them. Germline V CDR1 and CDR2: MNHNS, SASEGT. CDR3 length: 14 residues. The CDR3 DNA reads TGTGCCAGCAGCTCCCGGGAAGTCTACACTGAAGCTTTCTTT. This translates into CASSSREVYTEAFF.

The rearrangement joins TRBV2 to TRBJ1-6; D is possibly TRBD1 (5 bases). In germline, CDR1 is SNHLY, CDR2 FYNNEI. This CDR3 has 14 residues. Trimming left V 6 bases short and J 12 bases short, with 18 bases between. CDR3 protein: CASRPRVGGEPLHF. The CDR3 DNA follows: TGTGCCAGCAGGCCCCGTGTGGGGGGGGAACCCCTCCACTTT.

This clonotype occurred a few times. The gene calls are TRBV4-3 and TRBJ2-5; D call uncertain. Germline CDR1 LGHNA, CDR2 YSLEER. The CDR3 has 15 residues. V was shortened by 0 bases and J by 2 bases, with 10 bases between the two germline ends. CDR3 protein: CASSQDRRSQETQYF. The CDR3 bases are TGCGCCAGCAGCCAAGATCGAAGATCGCAAGAGACCCAGTACTTC.

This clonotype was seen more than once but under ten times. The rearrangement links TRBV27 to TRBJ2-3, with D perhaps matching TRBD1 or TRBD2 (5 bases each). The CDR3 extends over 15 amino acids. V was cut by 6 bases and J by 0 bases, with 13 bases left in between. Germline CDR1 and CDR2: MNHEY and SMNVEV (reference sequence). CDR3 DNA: TGTGCCAGCAGCCCTCCGGGACCCAGCACAGATACGCAGTATTTT. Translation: CASSPPGPSTDTQYF.

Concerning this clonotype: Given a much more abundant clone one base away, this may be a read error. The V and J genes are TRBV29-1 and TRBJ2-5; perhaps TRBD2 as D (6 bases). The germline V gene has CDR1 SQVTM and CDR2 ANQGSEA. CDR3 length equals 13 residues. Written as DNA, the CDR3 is TGCAGCGTTGAGATGGGAGGCCGAGAGACCCAGTGCTTC. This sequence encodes CSVEMGGRETQCF.

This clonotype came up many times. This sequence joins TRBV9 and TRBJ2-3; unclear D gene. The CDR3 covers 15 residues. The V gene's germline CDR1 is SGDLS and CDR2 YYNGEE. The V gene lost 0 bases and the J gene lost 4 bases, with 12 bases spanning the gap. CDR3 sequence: CASSVAYGLPDTQYF. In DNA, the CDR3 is TGTGCCAGCAGCGTAGCCTATGGCTTACCAGATACGCAGTATTTT.

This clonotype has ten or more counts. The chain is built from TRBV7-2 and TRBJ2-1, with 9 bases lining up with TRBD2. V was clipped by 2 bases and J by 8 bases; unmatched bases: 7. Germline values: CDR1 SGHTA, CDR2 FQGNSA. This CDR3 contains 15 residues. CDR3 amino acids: CASSLFSGSLYEQFF. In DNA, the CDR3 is TGTGCCAGCAGCTTATTTAGCGGGAGTTTATATGAGCAGTTCTTC.

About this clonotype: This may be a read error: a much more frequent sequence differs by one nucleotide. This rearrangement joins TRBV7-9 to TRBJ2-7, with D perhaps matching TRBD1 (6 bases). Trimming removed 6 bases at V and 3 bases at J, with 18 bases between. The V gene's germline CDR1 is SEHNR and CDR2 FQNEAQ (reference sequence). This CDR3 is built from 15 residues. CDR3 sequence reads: CASSSSGDPNYEQYF. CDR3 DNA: TGTGCCAGCAGTTCATCAGGGGATCCGAACTACGAGCAGTACTTC.

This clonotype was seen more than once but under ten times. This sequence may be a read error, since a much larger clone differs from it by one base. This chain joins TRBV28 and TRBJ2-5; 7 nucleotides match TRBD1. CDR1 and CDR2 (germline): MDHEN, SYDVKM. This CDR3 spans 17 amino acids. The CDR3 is CAGSSVMTGNLLETQYF. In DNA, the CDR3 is TGTGCCGGCAGTTCTGTAATGACAGGGAACCTTTTAGAGACCCAGTACTTC.

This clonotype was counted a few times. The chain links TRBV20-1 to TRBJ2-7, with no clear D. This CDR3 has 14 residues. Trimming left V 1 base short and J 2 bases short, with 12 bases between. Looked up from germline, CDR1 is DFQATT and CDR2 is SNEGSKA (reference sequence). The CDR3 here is CSARGQASPYEQYF. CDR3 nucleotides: TGCAGTGCTAGAGGTCAGGCGAGTCCCTACGAGCAGTACTTC.

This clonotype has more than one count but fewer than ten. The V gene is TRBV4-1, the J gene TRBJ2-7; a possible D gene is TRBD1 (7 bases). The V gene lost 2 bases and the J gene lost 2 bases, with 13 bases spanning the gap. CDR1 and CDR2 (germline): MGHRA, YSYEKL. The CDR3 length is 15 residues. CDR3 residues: CASSQIPGGPYEQYF. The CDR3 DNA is TGCGCCAGCAGCCAAATTCCAGGGGGGCCCTACGAGCAGTACTTC.

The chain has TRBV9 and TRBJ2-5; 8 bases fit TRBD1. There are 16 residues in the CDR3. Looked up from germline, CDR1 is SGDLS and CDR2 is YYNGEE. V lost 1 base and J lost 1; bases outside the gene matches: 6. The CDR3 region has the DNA TGTGCCAGCAGCGTAAGAAGGGGGACAGGCCAAGAGACCCAGTACTTC. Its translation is CASSVRRGTGQETQYF.

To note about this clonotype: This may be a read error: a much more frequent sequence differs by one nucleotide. CDR3 sequence (DNA): TGCGCCGGCAGCCAGGCAGAAATCGGCACTGAAGCTTTCTTT. Protein sequence: CAGSQAEIGTEAFF. This chain uses TRBV4-3 with TRBJ1-1; the D is unclear. The CDR3 is 14 amino acids. Germline-derived CDR1 and CDR2 are LGHNA and YSLEER.

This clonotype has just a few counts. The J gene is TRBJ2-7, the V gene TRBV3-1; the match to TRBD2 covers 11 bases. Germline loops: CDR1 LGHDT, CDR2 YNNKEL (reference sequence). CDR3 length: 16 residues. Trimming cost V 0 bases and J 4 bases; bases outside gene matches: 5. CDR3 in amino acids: CASSQDAGLAVYEQYF. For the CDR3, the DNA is TGTGCCAGCAGCCAAGATGCGGGACTAGCGGTTTACGAGCAGTACTTC.

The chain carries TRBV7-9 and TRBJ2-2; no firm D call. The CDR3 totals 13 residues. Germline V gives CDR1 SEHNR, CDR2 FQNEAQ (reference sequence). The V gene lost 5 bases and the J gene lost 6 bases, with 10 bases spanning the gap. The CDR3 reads CASSPPGSGELFF. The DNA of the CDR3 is TGTGCCAGCAGCCCCCCCGGGTCCGGGGAGCTGTTTTTT.

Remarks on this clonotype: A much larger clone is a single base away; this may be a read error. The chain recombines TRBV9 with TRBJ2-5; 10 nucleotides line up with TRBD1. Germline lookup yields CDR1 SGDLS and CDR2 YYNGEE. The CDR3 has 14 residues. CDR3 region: CTSSTGQGLETQYF. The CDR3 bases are TGTACCAGCAGCACGGGACAGGGGTTAGAGACCCAGTACTTC.

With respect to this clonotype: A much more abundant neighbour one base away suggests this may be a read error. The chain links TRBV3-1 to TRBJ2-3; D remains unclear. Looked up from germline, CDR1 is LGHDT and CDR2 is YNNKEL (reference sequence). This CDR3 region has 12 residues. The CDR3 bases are TGTGCCAGCAGCCATGGTTCAGATATGCAGTATTTT. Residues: CASSHGSDMQYF.

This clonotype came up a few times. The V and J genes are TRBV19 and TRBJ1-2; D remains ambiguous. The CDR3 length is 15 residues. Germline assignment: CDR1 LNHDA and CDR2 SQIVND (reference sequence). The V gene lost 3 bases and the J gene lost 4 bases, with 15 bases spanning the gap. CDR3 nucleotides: TGTGCCAGTAGTATGAGGGCGGAAGTATCCTATGGCTACACCTTC. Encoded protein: CASSMRAEVSYGYTF.

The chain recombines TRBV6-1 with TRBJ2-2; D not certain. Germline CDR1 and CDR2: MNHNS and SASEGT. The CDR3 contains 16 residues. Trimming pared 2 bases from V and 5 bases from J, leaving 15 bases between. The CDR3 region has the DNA TGTGCCAGCAGTGAATTCGTGACCCCCAGGACCGGGGAGCTGTTTTTT. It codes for CASSEFVTPRTGELFF.

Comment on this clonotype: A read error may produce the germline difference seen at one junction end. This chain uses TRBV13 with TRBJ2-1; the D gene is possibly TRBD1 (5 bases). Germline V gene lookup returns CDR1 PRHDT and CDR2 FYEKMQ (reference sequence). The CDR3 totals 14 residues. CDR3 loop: CASRQASSYNEQLF. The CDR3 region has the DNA TGTGCCAGCAGACAGGCATCTTCCTACAATGAGCAGCTCTTC.

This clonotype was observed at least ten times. CDR3 DNA: TGCGCCAGCAGCCAAGATTGGGGGTCTGGAAACACCATATATTTT. It yields the protein CASSQDWGSGNTIYF. V is TRBV4-3 and J is TRBJ1-3; D may be TRBD1 (5 bases). V lost 0 bases to trimming and J lost 1 base, with 7 bases between them. The germline gives CDR1 LGHNA, CDR2 YSLEER. The CDR3 is 15 amino acids.